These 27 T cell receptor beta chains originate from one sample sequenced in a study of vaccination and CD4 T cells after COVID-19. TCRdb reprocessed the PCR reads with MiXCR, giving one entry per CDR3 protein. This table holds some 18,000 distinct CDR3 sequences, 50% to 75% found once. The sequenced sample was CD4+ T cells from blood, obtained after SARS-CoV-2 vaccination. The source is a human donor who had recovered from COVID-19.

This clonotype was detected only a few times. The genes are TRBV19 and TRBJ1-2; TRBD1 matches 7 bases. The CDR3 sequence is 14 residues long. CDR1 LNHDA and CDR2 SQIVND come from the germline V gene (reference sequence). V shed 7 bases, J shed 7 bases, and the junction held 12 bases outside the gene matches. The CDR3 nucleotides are TGTGCCAGTACCCCAGGGGGTCGCGCAACTGGCTACACCTTC. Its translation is CASTPGGRATGYTF.

CDR3 protein: CASSWNLGNTDTQYF. The CDR3 DNA sequence: TGTGCCAGCAGCTGGAATCTCGGAAACACAGATACGCAGTATTTT. V and J are TRBV6-1 and TRBJ2-3; D ambiguous. The V end lost 6 bases, the J end lost 2 bases, and 15 bases lay between the germline ends. Germline CDR1 reads MNHNS; CDR2 reads SASEGT. CDR3 length: 15 residues.

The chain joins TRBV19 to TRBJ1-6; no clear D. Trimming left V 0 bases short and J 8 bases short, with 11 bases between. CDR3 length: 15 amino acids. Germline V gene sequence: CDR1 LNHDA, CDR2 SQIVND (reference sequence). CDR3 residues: CASSIDGDTHSPLHF. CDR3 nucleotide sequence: TGTGCCAGTAGTATAGACGGTGACACACATTCACCCCTCCACTTT. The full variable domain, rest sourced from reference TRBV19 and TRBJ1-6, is DGGITQSPKYLFRKEGQNVTLSCEQNLNHDAMYWYRQDPGQGLRLIYYSQIVNDFQKGDIAEGYSVSREKKESFPLTVTSAQKNPTAFYLCASSIDGDTHSPLHFGNGTRLTVT.

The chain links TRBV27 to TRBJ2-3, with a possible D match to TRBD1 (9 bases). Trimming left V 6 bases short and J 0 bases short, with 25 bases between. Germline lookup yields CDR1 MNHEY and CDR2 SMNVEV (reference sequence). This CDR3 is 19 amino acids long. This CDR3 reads CASRLGTGHSSGSTDTQYF. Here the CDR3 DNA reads TGTGCCAGCAGACTCGGGACAGGGCATTCTAGCGGGAGCACAGATACGCAGTATTTT.

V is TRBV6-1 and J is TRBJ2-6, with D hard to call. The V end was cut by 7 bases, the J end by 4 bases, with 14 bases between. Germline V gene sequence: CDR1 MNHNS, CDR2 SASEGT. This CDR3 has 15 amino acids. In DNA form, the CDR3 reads TGTGCCAGCACCATGGTTGGAACCGGGGCCAACGTCCTGACTTTC. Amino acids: CASTMVGTGANVLTF.

The CDR3 DNA is TGTGCTAGTGCTAGCGGGAGGCCCTACAATGAGCAGTTCTTC. It translates to CASASGRPYNEQFF. This chain joins TRBV7-6 and TRBJ2-1; TRBD2 aligns across 11 bases. CDR3 length: 14 amino acids. The germline gives CDR1 SGHVS, CDR2 FNYEAQ.

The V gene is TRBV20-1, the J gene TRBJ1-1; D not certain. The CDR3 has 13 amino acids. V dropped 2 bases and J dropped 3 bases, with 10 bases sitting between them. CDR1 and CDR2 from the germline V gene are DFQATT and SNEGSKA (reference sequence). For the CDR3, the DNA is TGCAGTGCTAGACCTACACAGTACACTGAAGCTTTCTTT. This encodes CSARPTQYTEAFF.

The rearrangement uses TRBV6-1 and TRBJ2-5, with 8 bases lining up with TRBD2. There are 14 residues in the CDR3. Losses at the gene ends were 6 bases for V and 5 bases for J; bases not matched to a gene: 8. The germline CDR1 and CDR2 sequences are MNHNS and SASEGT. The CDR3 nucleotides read TGTGCCAGCAGCGAGCGGGGGACTAAGGAGACCCAGTACTTC. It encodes CASSERGTKETQYF.

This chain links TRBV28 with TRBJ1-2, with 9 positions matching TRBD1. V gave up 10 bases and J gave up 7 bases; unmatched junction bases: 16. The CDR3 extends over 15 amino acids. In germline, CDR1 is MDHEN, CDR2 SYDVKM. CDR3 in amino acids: CATRFPQGARIGYTF. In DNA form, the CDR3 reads TGTGCCACCCGGTTCCCACAGGGGGCCAGAATTGGCTACACCTTC.

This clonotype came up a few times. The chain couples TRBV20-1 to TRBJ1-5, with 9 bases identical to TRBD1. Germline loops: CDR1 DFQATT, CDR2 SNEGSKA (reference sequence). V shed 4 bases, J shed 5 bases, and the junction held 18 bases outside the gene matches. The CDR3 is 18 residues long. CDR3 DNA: TGCAGTGCTACACTTAAACAGGGGGCTATGAGACGGCATCAGCCCCAGCATTTT. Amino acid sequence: CSATLKQGAMRRHQPQHF.

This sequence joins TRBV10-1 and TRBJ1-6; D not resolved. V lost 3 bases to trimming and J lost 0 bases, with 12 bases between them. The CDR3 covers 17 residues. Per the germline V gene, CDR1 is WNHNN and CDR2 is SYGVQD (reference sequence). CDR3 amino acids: CASSDSTLGSYNSPLHF. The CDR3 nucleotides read TGCGCCAGCAGTGATTCCACGCTAGGCTCCTATAATTCACCCCTCCACTTT.

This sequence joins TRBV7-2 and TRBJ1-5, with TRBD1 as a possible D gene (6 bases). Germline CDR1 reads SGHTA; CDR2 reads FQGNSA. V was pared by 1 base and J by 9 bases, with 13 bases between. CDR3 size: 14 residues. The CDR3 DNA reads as TGTGCCAGCAGCTTAGGAGGAAGGGGGGGGCCCCAGCATTTT. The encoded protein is CASSLGGRGGPQHF.

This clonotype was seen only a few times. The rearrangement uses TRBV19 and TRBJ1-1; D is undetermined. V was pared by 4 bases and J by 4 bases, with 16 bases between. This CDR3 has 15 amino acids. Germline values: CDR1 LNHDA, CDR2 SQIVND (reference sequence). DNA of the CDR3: TGTGCCAGTAGTACCCGGGCCTCCGGTACCACTGAAGCTTTCTTT. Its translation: CASSTRASGTTEAFF.

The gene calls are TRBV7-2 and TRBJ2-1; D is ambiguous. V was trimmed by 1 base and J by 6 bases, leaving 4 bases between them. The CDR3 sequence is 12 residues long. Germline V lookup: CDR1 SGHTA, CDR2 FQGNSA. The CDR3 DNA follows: TGTGCCAGCAGCTTAGTAGCCAATGAGCAGTTCTTC. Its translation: CASSLVANEQFF.

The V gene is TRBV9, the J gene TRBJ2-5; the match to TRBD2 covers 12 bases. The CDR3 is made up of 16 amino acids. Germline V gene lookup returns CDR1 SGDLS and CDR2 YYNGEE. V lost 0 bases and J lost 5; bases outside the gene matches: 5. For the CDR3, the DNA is TGTGCCAGCAGCGTAGGACTAGCGGGAGCGGTGGAGACCCAGTACTTC. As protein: CASSVGLAGAVETQYF.

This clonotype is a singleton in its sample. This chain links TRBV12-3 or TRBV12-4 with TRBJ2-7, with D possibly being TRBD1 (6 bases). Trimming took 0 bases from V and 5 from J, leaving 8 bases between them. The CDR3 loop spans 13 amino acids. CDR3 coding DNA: TGTGCCAGCAGTTTAGCTCAGGGGCACGAGCAGTACTTC. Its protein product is CASSLAQGHEQYF.

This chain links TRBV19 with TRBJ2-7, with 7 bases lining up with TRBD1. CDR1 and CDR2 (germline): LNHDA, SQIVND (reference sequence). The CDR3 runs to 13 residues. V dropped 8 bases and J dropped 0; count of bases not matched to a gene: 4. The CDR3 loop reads CASSRTGSYEQYF. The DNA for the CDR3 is TGTGCCAGTTCTCGGACAGGCTCCTACGAGCAGTACTTC.

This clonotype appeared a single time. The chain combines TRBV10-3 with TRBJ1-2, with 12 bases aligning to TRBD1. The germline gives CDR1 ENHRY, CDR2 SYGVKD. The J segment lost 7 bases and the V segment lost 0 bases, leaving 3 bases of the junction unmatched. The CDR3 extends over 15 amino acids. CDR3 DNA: TGTGCCATCAGTGAGTCCGGGACAGGGGGCTCTGGCTACACCTTC. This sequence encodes CAISESGTGGSGYTF.

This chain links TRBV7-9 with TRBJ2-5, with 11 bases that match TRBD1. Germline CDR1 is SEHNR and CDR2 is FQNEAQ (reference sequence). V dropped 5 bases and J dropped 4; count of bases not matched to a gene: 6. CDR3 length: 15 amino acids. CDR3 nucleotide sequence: TGTGCCAGCAGCCGAGGGACAGGGGGTGGAGAGACCCAGTACTTC. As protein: CASSRGTGGGETQYF.

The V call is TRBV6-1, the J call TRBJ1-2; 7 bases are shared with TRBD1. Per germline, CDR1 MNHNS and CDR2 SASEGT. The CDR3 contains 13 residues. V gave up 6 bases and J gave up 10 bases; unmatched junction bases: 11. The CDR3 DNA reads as TGTGCCAGCAGGAGGGAAGGGGGCGCTGACTACACCTTC. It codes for CASRREGGADYTF.

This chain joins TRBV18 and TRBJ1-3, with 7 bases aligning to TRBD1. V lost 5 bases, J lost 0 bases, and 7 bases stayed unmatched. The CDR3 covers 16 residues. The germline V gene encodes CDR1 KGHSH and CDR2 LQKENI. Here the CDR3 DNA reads TGTGCCAGCTCAATCCCGACAGGGAGCTCTGGAAACACCATATATTTT. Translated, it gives CASSIPTGSSGNTIYF.

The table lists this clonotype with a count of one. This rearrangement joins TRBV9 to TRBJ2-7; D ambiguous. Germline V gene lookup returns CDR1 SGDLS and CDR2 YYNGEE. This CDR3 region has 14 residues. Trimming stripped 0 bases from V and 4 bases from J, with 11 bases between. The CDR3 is CASSVDTASYEQYF. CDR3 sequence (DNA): TGTGCCAGCAGCGTAGATACAGCTTCTTACGAGCAGTACTTC.

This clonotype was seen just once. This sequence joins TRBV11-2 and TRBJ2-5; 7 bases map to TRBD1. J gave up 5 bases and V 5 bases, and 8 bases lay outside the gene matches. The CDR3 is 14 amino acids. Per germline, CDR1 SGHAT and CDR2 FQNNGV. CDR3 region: CASSPPRGKETQYF. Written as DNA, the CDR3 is TGTGCCAGCAGCCCCCCCAGGGGGAAGGAGACCCAGTACTTC.

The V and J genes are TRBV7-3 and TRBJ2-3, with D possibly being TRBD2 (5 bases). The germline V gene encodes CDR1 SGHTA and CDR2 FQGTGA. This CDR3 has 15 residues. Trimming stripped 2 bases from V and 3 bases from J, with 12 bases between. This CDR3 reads CASSLRGFRTDTQYF. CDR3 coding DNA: TGTGCCAGCAGCTTACGCGGGTTTAGGACAGATACGCAGTATTTT.

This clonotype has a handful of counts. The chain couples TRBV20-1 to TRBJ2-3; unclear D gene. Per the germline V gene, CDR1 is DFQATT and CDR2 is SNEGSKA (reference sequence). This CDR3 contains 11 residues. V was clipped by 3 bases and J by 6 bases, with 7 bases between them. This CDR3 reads CSASMPDTQYF. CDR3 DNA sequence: TGCAGTGCTAGCATGCCTGATACGCAGTATTTT.

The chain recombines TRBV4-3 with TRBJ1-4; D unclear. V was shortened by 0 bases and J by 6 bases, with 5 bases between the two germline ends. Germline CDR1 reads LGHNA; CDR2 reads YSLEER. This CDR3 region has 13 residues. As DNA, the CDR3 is TGCGCCAGCAGCCAAGACAGAGATGAAAAACTGTTTTTT. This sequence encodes CASSQDRDEKLFF.

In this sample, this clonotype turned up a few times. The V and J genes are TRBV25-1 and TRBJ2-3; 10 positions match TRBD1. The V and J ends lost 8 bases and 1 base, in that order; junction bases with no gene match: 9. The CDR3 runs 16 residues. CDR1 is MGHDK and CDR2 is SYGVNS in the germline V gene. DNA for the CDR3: TGTGCCAGCGCAAAACCCGGGACAGGGGGCACAGATACGCAGTATTTT. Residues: CASAKPGTGGTDTQYF.